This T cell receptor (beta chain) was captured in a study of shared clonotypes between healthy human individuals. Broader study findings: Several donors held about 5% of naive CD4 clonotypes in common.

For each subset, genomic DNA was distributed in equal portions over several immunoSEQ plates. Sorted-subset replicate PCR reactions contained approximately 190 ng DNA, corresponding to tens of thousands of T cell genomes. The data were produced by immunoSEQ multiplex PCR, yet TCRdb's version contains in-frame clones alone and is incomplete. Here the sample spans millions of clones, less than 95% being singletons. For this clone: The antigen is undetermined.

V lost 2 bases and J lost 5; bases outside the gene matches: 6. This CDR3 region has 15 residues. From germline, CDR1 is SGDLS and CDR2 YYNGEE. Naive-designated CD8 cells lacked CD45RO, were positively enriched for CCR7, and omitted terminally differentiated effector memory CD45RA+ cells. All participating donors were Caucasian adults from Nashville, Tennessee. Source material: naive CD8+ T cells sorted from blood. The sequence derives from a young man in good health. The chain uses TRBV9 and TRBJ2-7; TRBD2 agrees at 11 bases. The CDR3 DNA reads TGTGCCAGCAGCGTGGGGACTAGCGGTTTAAACGAGCAGTACTTC. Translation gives CASSVGTSGLNEQYF.